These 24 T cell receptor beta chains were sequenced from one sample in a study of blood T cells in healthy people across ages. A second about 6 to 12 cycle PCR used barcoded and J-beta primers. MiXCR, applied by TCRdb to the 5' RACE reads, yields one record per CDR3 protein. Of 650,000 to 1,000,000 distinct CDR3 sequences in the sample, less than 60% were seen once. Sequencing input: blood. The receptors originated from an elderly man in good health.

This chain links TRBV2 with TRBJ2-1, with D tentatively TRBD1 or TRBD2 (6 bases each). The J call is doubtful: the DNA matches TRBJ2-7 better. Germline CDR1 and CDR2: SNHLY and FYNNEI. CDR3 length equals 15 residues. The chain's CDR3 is CASSERGQNYNEQYF. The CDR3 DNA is TGTGCCAGCAGTGAACGGGGGCAGAACTACAATGAGCAGTACTTC.

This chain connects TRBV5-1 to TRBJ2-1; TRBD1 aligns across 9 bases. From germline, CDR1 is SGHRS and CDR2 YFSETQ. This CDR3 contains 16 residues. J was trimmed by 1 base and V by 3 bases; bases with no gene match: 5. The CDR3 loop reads CASSYRQGGSYNEQFF. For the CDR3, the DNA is TGCGCCAGCAGCTATCGACAGGGGGGATCCTACAATGAGCAGTTCTTC.

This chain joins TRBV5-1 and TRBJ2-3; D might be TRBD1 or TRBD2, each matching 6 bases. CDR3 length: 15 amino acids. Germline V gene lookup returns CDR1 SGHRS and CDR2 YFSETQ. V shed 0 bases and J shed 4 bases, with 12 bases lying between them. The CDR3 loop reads CASSLVGGQPDTQYF. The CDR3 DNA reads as TGCGCCAGCAGCTTGGTTGGGGGGCAGCCAGATACGCAGTATTTT. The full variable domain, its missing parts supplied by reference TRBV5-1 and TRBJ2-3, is KAGVTQTPRYLIKTRGQQVTLSCSPISGHRSVSWYQQTPGQGLQFLFEYFSETQRNKGNFPGRFSGRQFSNSRSEMNVSTLELGDSALYLCASSLVGGQPDTQYFGPGTRLTVL.

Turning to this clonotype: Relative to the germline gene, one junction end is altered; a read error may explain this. The CDR3 DNA is TGTGCCAGCAGCGCAGTACTAGCGGGCCCGACCGCGGAGCTGTTTTTT. This gives the protein CASSAVLAGPTAELFF. V usage is TRBV7-9 and J usage is TRBJ2-2; 9 bases are a match to TRBD2. The germline V gene has CDR1 SEHNR and CDR2 FQNEAQ (reference sequence). CDR3 size: 16 residues.

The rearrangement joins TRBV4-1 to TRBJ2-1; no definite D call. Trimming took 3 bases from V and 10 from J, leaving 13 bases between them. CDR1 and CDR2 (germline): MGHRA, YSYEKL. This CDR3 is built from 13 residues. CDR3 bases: TGCGCCAGCAGCCAGGCCGTCGGGCGGGAGCAGTTCTTC. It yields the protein CASSQAVGREQFF.

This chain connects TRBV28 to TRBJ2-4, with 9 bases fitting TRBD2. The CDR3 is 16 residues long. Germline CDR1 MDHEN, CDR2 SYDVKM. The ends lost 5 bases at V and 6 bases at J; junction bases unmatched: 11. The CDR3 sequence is CASSTRGSGRGNIQYF. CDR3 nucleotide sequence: TGTGCCAGCAGTACCCGGGGTAGCGGGAGAGGAAACATTCAGTACTTC.

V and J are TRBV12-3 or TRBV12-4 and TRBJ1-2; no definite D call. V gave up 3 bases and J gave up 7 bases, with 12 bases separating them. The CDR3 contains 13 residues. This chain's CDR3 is CASSFQYEAGYTF. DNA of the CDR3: TGTGCCAGCAGTTTCCAATATGAGGCTGGCTACACCTTC.

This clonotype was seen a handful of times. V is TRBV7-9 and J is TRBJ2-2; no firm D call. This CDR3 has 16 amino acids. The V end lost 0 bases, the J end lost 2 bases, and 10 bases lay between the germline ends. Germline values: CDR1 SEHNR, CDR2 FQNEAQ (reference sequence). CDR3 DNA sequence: TGTGCCAGCAGCTTAGCTGTTAAGATAAACACCGGGGAGCTGTTTTTT. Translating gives CASSLAVKINTGELFF.

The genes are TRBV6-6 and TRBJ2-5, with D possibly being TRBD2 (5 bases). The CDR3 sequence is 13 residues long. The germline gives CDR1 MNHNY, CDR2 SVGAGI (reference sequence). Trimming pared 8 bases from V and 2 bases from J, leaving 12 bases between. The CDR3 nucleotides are TGTGCCAGCCATCCCCCGGGACAAGAGACCCAGTACTTC. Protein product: CASHPPGQETQYF.

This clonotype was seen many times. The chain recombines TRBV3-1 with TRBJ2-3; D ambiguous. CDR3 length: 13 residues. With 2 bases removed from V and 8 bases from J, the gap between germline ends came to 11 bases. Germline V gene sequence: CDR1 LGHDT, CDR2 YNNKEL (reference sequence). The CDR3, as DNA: TGTGCCAGCAGCCAAAAGGGCGATCGTACGCAGTATTTT. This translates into CASSQKGDRTQYF.

This chain's CDR3 is CASSVPRGDTEAFF. The CDR3, as DNA: TGTGCCAGCAGTGTCCCCAGGGGGGACACTGAAGCTTTCTTT. V and J are TRBV6-1 and TRBJ1-1, with 7 bases that match TRBD1. The germline gives CDR1 MNHNS, CDR2 SASEGT. With 4 bases clipped from V and 3 bases from J, the junction kept 5 bases outside the gene matches. The length of the CDR3 is 14 residues.

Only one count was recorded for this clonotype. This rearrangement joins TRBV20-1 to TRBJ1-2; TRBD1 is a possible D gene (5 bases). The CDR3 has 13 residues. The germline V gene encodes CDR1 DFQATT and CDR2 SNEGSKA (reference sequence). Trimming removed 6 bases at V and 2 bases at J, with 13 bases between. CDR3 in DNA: TGCAGTGCGAGCGCGGGGACCAACTATGGCTACACCTTC. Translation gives CSASAGTNYGYTF.

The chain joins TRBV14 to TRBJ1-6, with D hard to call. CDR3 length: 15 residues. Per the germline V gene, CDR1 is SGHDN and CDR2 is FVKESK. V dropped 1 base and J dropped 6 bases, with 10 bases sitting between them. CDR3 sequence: CASSQGPQINSPLHF. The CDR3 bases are TGTGCCAGCAGCCAAGGTCCCCAGATTAATTCACCCCTCCACTTT.

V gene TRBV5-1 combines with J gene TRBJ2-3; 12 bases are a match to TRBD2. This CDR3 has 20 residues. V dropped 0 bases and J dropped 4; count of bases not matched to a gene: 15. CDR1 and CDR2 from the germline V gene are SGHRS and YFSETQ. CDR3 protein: CASSLGSFSPTSGRPDTQYF. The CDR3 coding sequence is TGCGCCAGCAGCTTGGGATCGTTTTCACCGACTAGCGGGAGACCAGATACGCAGTATTTT.

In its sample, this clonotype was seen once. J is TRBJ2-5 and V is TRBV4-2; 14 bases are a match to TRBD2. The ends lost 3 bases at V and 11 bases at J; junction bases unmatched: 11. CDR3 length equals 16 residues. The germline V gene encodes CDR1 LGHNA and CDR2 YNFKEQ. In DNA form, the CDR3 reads TGTGCCAGCAGCCAGGCCGGGACTAGCGGGGGCAATGAGCAGTACTTC. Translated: CASSQAGTSGGNEQYF.

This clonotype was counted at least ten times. The CDR3 DNA reads TGTGCCAGCAGTTACCTACTAGCGGTACAAGAGACCCAGTACTTC. Amino acid sequence: CASSYLLAVQETQYF. The genes are TRBV6-2 or TRBV6-3 and TRBJ2-5; 8 bases fit TRBD2. This CDR3 is 15 amino acids long. Germline V gene lookup returns CDR1 MNHEY and CDR2 SVGEGT. The V gene end was trimmed by 2 bases and the J gene end by 2 bases; junction bases not matched to a gene: 4.

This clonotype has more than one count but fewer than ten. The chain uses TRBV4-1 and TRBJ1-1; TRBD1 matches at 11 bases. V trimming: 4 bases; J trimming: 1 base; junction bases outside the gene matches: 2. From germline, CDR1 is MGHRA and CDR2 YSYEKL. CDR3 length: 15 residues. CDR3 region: CASSPGQGANTEAFF. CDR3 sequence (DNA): TGCGCCAGCAGCCCCGGACAGGGGGCGAACACTGAAGCTTTCTTT.

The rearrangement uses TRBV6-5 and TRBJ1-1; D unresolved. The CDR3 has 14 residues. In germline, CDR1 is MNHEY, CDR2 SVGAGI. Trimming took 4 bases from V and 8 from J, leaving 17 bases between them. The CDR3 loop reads CASSSNIRRGEAFF. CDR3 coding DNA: TGTGCCAGCAGTTCTAATATACGACGGGGAGAAGCTTTCTTT.

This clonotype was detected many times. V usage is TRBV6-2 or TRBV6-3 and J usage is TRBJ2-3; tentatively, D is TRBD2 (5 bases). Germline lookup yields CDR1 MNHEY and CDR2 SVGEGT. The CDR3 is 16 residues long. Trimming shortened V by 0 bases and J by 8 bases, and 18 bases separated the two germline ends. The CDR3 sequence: CASSYSMWETQTTQYF. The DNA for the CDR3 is TGTGCCAGCAGTTACTCGATGTGGGAGACGCAGACTACGCAGTATTTT.

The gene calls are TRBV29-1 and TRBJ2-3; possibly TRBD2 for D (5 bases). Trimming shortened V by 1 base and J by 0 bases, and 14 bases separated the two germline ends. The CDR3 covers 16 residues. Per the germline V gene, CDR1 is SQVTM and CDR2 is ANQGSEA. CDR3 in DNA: TGCAGCGTTGAAGGCTTGTCGGGGTACAGCACAGATACGCAGTATTTT. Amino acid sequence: CSVEGLSGYSTDTQYF.

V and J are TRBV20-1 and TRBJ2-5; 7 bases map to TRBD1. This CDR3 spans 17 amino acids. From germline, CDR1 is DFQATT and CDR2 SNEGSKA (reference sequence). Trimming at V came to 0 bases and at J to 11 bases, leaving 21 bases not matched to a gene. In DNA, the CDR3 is TGCAGTGCTAGAGATCACCTTGATTGGAAGACAGGGAATGAGCAGTACTTC. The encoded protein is CSARDHLDWKTGNEQYF.

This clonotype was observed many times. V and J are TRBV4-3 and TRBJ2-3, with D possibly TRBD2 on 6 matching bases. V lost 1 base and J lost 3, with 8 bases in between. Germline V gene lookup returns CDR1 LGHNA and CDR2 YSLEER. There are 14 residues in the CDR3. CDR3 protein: CASSQGGTTDTQYF. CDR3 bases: TGCGCCAGCAGCCAAGGCGGGACTACAGATACGCAGTATTTT.

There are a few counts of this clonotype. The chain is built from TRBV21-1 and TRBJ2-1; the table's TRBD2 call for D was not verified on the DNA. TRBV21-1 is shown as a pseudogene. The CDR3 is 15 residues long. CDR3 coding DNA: TGTGCCAGCAGCATGGGACTAGCGGGAGCCAGTGAGCAGTTCTTC. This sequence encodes CASSMGLAGASEQFF.

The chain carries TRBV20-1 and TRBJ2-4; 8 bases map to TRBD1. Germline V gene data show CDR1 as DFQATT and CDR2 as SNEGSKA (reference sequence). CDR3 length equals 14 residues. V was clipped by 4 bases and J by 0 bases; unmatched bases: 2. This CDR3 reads CSATDRGAKNIQYF. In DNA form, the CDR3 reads TGCAGTGCTACCGACAGGGGAGCCAAAAACATTCAGTACTTC.